This T cell receptor (beta chain) is drawn from a study of shared clonotypes between healthy human individuals (dated by TCRdb to about 2020). Notes on the research overall: The cohort comprised a couple of women and a few men aged 18 to 49 years. For each donor, three plates each were used for CD4 naive and CD4 memory, two plates were used for CD8 naive, and one plate was used for CD8 memory. Blood TCR repertoires of five healthy adults were deeply sequenced to estimate repertoire size and the extent of clonotype sharing between individuals. To increase sequencing depth and limit assay-specific biases, TCR repertoire library preparation and sequencing were carried out by different laboratories using diverse techniques. Between about 0.8 and 9 billion PBMCs per donor were obtained by leukapheresis. The investigation overall reported the following: Only blood was sampled, and tissue TCR repertoires likely differ from those in blood. Rarefaction of sorted-subset datasets indicated incomplete sequencing despite the large sequencing depth. Because the study included a small number of donors, the genetic and exposure-history diversity represented was limited. About 5% of naive CD4, around 3.6% of naive CD8, roughly 2.5% of memory CD4, and 0.4% of memory CD8 clonotypes were shared across several donors. Pairwise subsampling led to the expectation that sequencing depth would affect the degree of clonotype sharing among donors. Larger estimated clonotype richness was generally found for naive subsets than for memory subsets. Clonotypes shared by all four sorted-subset donors showed higher generation probabilities than non-shared clonotypes.

Ten or more counts support this clone. Its antigen is unknown. Per-base qualities were not stored, and no clone one base away is much larger. Other nucleotide sequences in the sample specify the same CDR3. The donors were healthy, HIV-negative adults who had no recently reported acute infections or vaccinations. Every donor was a Caucasian adult living in Nashville, Tennessee, USA. CD8 memory samples consisted of magnetically selected CD45RO+ cells combined with CCR7-negative CD45RA+ effector memory (TemRA) cells. Blood was collected by leukapheresis, and PBMCs were isolated by Ficoll-Histopaque density gradient centrifugation and then cryopreserved in liquid nitrogen vapor phase. Analytical flow cytometry was used to check the purity and quantity of each magnetically sorted T cell population. Genomic DNA was isolated from every sorted fraction and measured by UV absorbance on a Nanodrop 2000c. Using the deep immunoSEQ assay, TCR CDR3 regions were amplified from genomic DNA by multiplex PCR. Genomic DNA extracted from each cell subset was distributed evenly over all wells of several immunoSEQ 96-well plates, and each plate served as one replicate. For sorted subsets, 150 to 250 ng genomic DNA, equal to about 30,000 T cell genomes, was loaded into each replicate PCR. The purified libraries were quantified using a Qubit 3.0 fluorometer, sized with a Bioanalyzer 2100, and then quantified again using the KAPA Library Quantification kit. Every immunoSEQ 96-well plate was sequenced on a separate single-read 150-cycle Illumina NextSeq 550 flow cell. As for the authors' bioinformatics: Because only junctional sequences without quality scores were contained in the immunoSEQ output, filtering matching that applied to full-length reads could not be performed. To assign V/J genes and CDR3, sequences were annotated against IMGT germline references using PyIR, a Python wrapper for IgBLAST v1.9. Reads were removed for weak V/J assignments (E-value above 1e-6), missing CDR3, stop codons, out-of-frame junctions, or ambiguous translated residues. V3J clonotypes were defined as sequences sharing an identical inferred V gene, J gene, and CDR3 amino acid sequence. The percentage overlap between two repertoires was calculated by dividing the number of shared unique clonotypes by the size of the smaller repertoire. Repertoire richness was assessed with RTK rarefaction, the Chao1 estimator, and Recon v2.1 estimates of unobserved clonotypes. OLGA was used to compute generation probabilities for all TCRbeta clonotypes that the gDNA method yielded from a few donors. TCRdb limited this immuneACCESS table to in-frame rearrangements with V and J called. A share of clones is missing; checked studies link under half to unresolved V genes, and the rest is unexplained. The D gene and trimming were derived from the DNA, and the V and J assignments and clone size from that table. The sample table holds about 79,000 clones, of which around 57% were seen once. Around 52% of the sample is in the top ten clones.

V is pared back by 1 base and J by 1 base, with 5 bases lying between the germline termini. According to the germline V gene (reference sequence), CDR1 reads SGHKS and CDR2 reads YYEKEE. The CDR3 contains 13 residues, cysteine and phenylalanine counted. The CDR3 DNA has 39 bases and is translated from base 1. This TCR derives from a man under 40 in good health. The chain links TRBV5-5 with TRBJ1-1; the D gene lacks a confident call. The sample was memory CD8+ T cells sorted from blood. Taken with the paper, the label for cell subset or site translates to: CD45RO+ cells pooled with CCR7-negative TemRA cells. The nucleotide sequence is given as TGTGCCAGCAGCTTGTCGGAGAACACTGAAGCTTTCTTT. This encodes CASSLSENTEAFF.